This T cell receptor beta chain was identified in a study of blood T cells in healthy people across ages (dated by TCRdb to between 2015 and 2016). Some background on the complete study: In model experiments, template switching captured about one uniquely barcoded TCR beta cDNA molecule for every two T cells. Using deep sequencing normalized with unique cDNA molecular identifiers, the study measured how TCR beta repertoire diversity changes with age. Four age groups were formed from the donors: young (average 16 years), middle-aged (less than 40), aged (around 62) and long-lived (about 80). To avoid experimental bias, donors of different ages were randomly spread across the sequencing lanes. For two donors (one aged 18 to 30 and one aged 80 or older), the study analyzed two additional independent replicas of 1 million unique cDNA reads from the same blood draw. What the study reported, not specific to this receptor: The CMV infection status of donors was not known, potentially confounding age-related changes in expanded clonotypes. Bulk unsorted PBMC profiling prevented conclusive comparison of naive and antigen-experienced compartments. There was a strong correlation between observed TCR beta diversity and the percentage of naive T cells measured by flow cytometry. Observed TCR beta diversity per million T cells fell roughly linearly with age, and a significant reduction was already apparent by age roughly 41. Compared with the aged group, more naive CD4+ T cells, fewer expanded clones and increased TCR diversity were shown by the long-lived group, suggesting age selection. Total diversity estimates from one million sequenced T cells were considered lower bounds and underestimates.

The approximately 39 donors, aged about 6 to 100 years, were systemically healthy Caucasian individuals from Russia. Around 10 milliliters of peripheral blood were drawn from each donor into EDTA-treated Vacutainer tubes. Ficoll-Paque density-gradient centrifugation was used to isolate PBMCs, with at least 6 million per sample. Trizol reagent was used to extract total RNA from the PBMCs, yielding at least 6 micrograms per sample. For every donor, flow cytometry on a PBMC aliquot measured the percentage of naive CD45RAhigh/CD27high T cells. Library generation was performed with 5' RACE. These reads were obtained on an Illumina HiSeq 2500. A second PCR of about 7 to 12 cycles was run with a J-beta primer mix and a sample-barcoded 5' primer. A template-switch 5' adaptor carrying 12 random nucleotides introduced a unique molecular identifier onto each TCR beta cDNA molecule. Each sample yielded at least 3 million CDR3-containing paired-end reads. The Mint cDNA synthesis kit, primed by a TRBC-specific oligonucleotide, was used to synthesize first-strand cDNA from all RNA. Following uracil-DNA glycosylase treatment, all cDNA underwent a first 18-cycle PCR with the universal primers M1SS and BC2_uni_R. As for the original processing: For normalization, 1 million high-quality reads, each with a distinct molecular identifier, were randomly selected from each sample. Instead of being binned into consensus sequences, reads with shared molecular identifiers were discarded. MiTCR, run with a Q25 quality threshold and the strictest error-elimination algorithm, handled CDR3 identification, clonotype clustering and error correction. A nonparametric unseen species model with Euler transformation was used to estimate lower-bound total TCR beta diversity. TCRdb trimmed the raw reads at Q25, called clones with MiXCR and kept productive beta chains. Each CDR3 protein appears once, grouped with its most common genes and DNA. The V and J calls were determined by TCRdb, not by the authors. Counted in this sample were 1.5 million to 2 million distinct CDR3 sequences; 30% to 35% of them appeared once. The biggest ten clones account for around 11% of the sample.

As to this clonotype: The antigen it recognizes is unknown. No base quality values were provided; no much bigger clone lies one nucleotide off.

Based on the germline V gene, the CDR1 and CDR2 sequences are LGHNA and YNFKEQ. For this chain, trimming is 0 bases at the V end and 5 bases at the J end, and the number of junction bases without a gene match is 5. Including the terminal cysteine and phenylalanine, the CDR3 comprises 16 residues. Only the CDR3 DNA stays, 48 bases, in frame from base 1. The rearrangement combines TRBV4-2 with TRBJ2-2, and 8 bases in between align with TRBD2. The specimen was blood. The TCR sequence derives from a woman aged 25-40 years in good health. The CDR3 reads CASSQDPAGVTGELFF. The DNA reads as follows: TGTGCCAGCAGCCAAGATCCAGCGGGAGTGACCGGGGAGCTGTTTTTT.